This TCR beta chain was observed in a study of T cell responses to AZD1222 COVID-19 vaccine (dated by TCRdb to 2020 to 2023). About the investigation overall: AZD1222 recipients whose second dose came at about 4 weeks and those whose second dose came at about 12 weeks were combined into one group, since spike-specific TCR depth and breadth did not differ between the two schedules. Trial participants were enrolled into age subgroups of 18-55, 56-69 and 70-plus years, which contained about 150, 28 and 57 TCR-sequenced participants, respectively. TCR sequencing was performed for 230 to 250 trial participants, of whom about 200 were given two doses of AZD1222 and around 26 were given two doses of MenACWY control vaccine. Overall study results and their limits: The vaccine-associated CD4 TCRs covered the entire spike protein, and the dominant responses fell in regions 160-218 and 743-854. Spike-specific TCR breadth and depth rose significantly after two AZD1222 doses compared with day 0 and with MenACWY recipients. Reportedly, almost half of the unique spike-specific TCRs recognized epitopes lying outside the regions that are mutated in the B.1.351 and B.1.1.7 variants. Conclusions about previously exposed vaccinees are limited, since just five or six AZD1222 recipients were seropositive for SARS-CoV-2 at baseline. No day 14 peak-response samples were available, so repertoires were characterized only after the peak T cell response. In the small 56-69-year group, the increase in depth fell short of significance, most likely because of low power. Participants were mostly white British, with more females than males. The authors suggested clonal diversity may have been underestimated.

A remark on this clone: Its antigen remains unidentified. Base qualities are missing; no much larger clone stands one base away.

The germline V gene (reference sequence) specifies LGHDT as CDR1 and YNNKEL as CDR2. Ends trimmed: V by 4 bases, J by 3 bases; bases unmatched to a gene: 8. Including cysteine and phenylalanine, the CDR3 has 16 amino acids. CDR3 DNA is the only sequence kept; it has 48 bases, read in frame from the first base. What the time point label conveys for this sample: baseline before first vaccination. Vaccinee samples came from UK trials COV001 and COV002, including a single-blind randomized controlled phase 2/3 trial of AZD1222 (ChAdOx1 nCoV-19) in healthy adults. Trial participant PBMC samples were collected at day 0 and day 28 after the second dose for TCRbeta chain sequencing. The CDR3 regions of human TCRbeta chains were analyzed by immunosequencing. Concerning the study's data processing: TCRs in the repertoires were matched against a reference library of SARS-CoV-2-specific TCRs that had been generated with the MIRA antigen-specificity platform. Breadth was defined as the fraction of unique TCRs that were SARS-CoV-2-associated. Depth was defined as the fraction of total T cells that were SARS-CoV-2-associated. Using the MIRA data, each spike-specific TCR was assigned both to the spike region to which the TCR was reactive and to a CD4 or CD8 class. Log10-transformed breadth and depth values were compared by one-way ANOVA with Sidak's multiple comparisons tests. TCRdb holds this immuneACCESS table with in-frame rearrangements only. Some clones are missing; in checked studies, unresolved V genes explain under half, and the rest has no known cause. V and J calls and clone size come straight from that table; D and trimming were deduced from the DNA. For this sample the table gives roughly 150,000 clones, of which about 93% were detected only once. The ten top clones hold approximately 5.3% of the sample.

This specimen was peripheral blood, taken on day 0 of AZD1222 vaccination. The chain links TRBV3-1 (or the pseudogene TRBV3-2) with TRBJ1-1; 10 central bases correspond to TRBD1. This TCR was sampled from an adult in good health. The DNA sequence reads TGTGCCAGCAGCCTCCCCCGAGGGACAGGGGACACTGAAGCTTTCTTT. It specifies CASSLPRGTGDTEAFF.